This is a list of T cell receptor beta chains from one sample in a study of CD8 T cells in ankylosing spondylitis. A single record per CDR3 protein comes from TCRdb applying MiXCR to the 5' RACE reads. Among fewer than 180,000 distinct CDR3 sequences, approximately 48% were seen once, and the ten largest hold nearly 15%. The sample taken for sequencing was synovial fluid, either unsorted or a sorted T cell fraction (not recorded which). The receptor set was obtained from a male donor with ankylosing spondylitis. CDR3s include the opening cysteine and the closing phenylalanine or tryptophan. D genes are given only for firm matches. Clone size is not always given. Where it is, it says once, few, many or a class for expanded clones.

CDR3 protein: CASSKREREGYYNEQFF
CDR3 DNA: TGCGCCAGCAGTAAACGGGAACGGGAGGGTTACTACAATGAGCAGTTCTTC
V gene: TRBV4-1
D gene: TRBD2
clone size: .
J gene: TRBJ2-1

CDR3 protein: CAWKGDSYGYTF
CDR3 DNA: TGTGCCTGGAAGGGGGACAGCTATGGCTACACCTTC
V gene: TRBV30
D gene: TRBD1
clone size: .
J gene: TRBJ1-2

CDR3 protein: CASSQVLLGLAEPNSYNEQFF
CDR3 DNA: TGTGCCAGCAGCCAAGTGCTCTTGGGACTAGCGGAACCGAACTCCTACAATGAGCAGTTCTTC
V gene: TRBV4-2
D gene: TRBD2
clone size: .
J gene: TRBJ2-1

CDR3 protein: CASSESVDLQPQHF
CDR3 DNA: TGCGCCAGCAGTGAGTCCGTGGATCTTCAGCCCCAGCATTTT
V gene: TRBV10-2
D gene: .
clone size: many
J gene: TRBJ1-5

CDR3 protein: CASSQEGPGGRQETQYF
CDR3 DNA: TGCGCCAGCAGCCAAGAGGGGCCGGGTGGTCGCCAAGAGACCCAGTACTTC
V gene: TRBV4-1
D gene: .
clone size: .
J gene: TRBJ2-5

CDR3 protein: CASSFWIYGAPLYF
CDR3 DNA: TGTGCCAGCAGTTTTTGGATTTACGGTGCGCCTCTGTACTTC
V gene: TRBV27
D gene: .
clone size: .
J gene: TRBJ2-5

CDR3 protein: CASSLVGDPDLAKNIQYF
CDR3 DNA: TGTGCCAGCAGCTTAGTCGGGGACCCCGATCTAGCCAAAAACATTCAGTACTTC
V gene: TRBV11-2
D gene: .
clone size: .
J gene: TRBJ2-4

CDR3 protein: CSARDFSVEAFF
CDR3 DNA: TGCAGTGCTAGAGATTTTTCGGTGGAAGCTTTCTTT
V gene: TRBV20-1
D gene: .
clone size: .
J gene: TRBJ1-1

CDR3 protein: CSASLRTGVVRNEQFF
CDR3 DNA: TGCAGTGCTAGTTTACGCACGGGAGTAGTTAGAAATGAGCAGTTCTTC
V gene: TRBV20-1
D gene: .
clone size: few
J gene: TRBJ2-1

CDR3 protein: CASSLGLAGGQFPDTQYF
CDR3 DNA: TGTGCCAGCAGCCTAGGACTAGCGGGGGGCCAATTCCCAGATACGCAGTATTTT
V gene: TRBV7-6
D gene: TRBD2
clone size: .
J gene: TRBJ2-3

CDR3 protein: CASRSPGESSPLHF
CDR3 DNA: TGTGCCAGCCGCTCCCCGGGGGAGAGTTCACCCCTCCACTTT
V gene: TRBV28
D gene: .
clone size: .
J gene: TRBJ1-6

CDR3 protein: CASSEGPAGFYEQYF
CDR3 DNA: TGTGCCAGCAGTGAAGGCCCGGCTGGATTCTACGAGCAGTACTTC
V gene: TRBV2
D gene: .
clone size: many
J gene: TRBJ2-7

CDR3 protein: CASSLTGYTGELFF
CDR3 DNA: TGTGCCAGCAGCTTGACAGGCTACACCGGGGAGCTGTTTTTT
V gene: TRBV7-3
D gene: .
clone size: many
J gene: TRBJ2-2

CDR3 protein: CASSYHPRQSSYEQYF
CDR3 DNA: TGTGCCAGCAGCTACCACCCCCGACAGAGCTCCTACGAGCAGTACTTC
V gene: TRBV7-6
D gene: .
clone size: .
J gene: TRBJ2-7

CDR3 protein: CATSRYRGTGSPLHF
CDR3 DNA: TGTGCCACCAGCCGGTACCGGGGTACGGGGTCACCCCTCCACTTT
V gene: TRBV15
D gene: .
clone size: few
J gene: TRBJ1-6

CDR3 protein: CATSAAGMNTEAFF
CDR3 DNA: TGTGCCACCAGTGCCGCCGGCATGAACACTGAAGCTTTCTTT
V gene: TRBV24-1
D gene: .
clone size: .
J gene: TRBJ1-1

CDR3 protein: CASSLSKISSRTNSPLHF
CDR3 DNA: TGCGCCAGCAGCTTGTCGAAAATCTCATCTCGTACGAATTCACCCCTCCACTTT
V gene: TRBV5-1
D gene: .
clone size: .
J gene: TRBJ1-6

CDR3 protein: CASNPTSVNNEQFF
CDR3 DNA: TGTGCCAGCAACCCGACTAGCGTGAACAATGAGCAGTTCTTC
V gene: TRBV28
D gene: TRBD2
clone size: once
J gene: TRBJ2-1

CDR3 protein: CAISRDRERKDTEAFF
CDR3 DNA: TGTGCCATCAGCCGGGACAGGGAACGAAAGGACACTGAAGCTTTCTTT
V gene: TRBV10-3
D gene: TRBD1
clone size: .
J gene: TRBJ1-1

CDR3 protein: CASRSLNHRANTEAFF
CDR3 DNA: TGTGCCAGCAGGAGTCTGAATCACAGGGCGAACACTGAAGCTTTCTTT
V gene: TRBV5-5
D gene: .
clone size: few
J gene: TRBJ1-1

CDR3 protein: CASRPSGRPYNEQFF
CDR3 DNA: TGTGCCAGCAGACCTAGCGGGAGACCCTACAATGAGCAGTTCTTC
V gene: TRBV6-2/TRBV6-3
D gene: TRBD2
clone size: .
J gene: TRBJ2-1

CDR3 protein: CASRGENEKLFF
CDR3 DNA: TGTGCCAGCAGAGGGGAGAATGAAAAACTGTTTTTT
V gene: TRBV7-9
D gene: .
clone size: few
J gene: TRBJ1-4

CDR3 protein: CASSYGRVVDTQYF
CDR3 DNA: TGTGCCAGCAGTTACGGAAGGGTGGTAGATACGCAGTATTTT
V gene: TRBV6-5
D gene: .
clone size: .
J gene: TRBJ2-3

CDR3 protein: CASSLVATGGGYGYTF
CDR3 DNA: TGTGCCAGCAGCTTAGTAGCGACAGGGGGTGGCTATGGCTACACCTTC
V gene: TRBV7-6
D gene: TRBD1
clone size: .
J gene: TRBJ1-2

CDR3 protein: CAISDRPKTNEKLFF
CDR3 DNA: TGTGCCATCAGTGACCGGCCGAAAACTAATGAAAAACTGTTTTTT
V gene: TRBV10-3
D gene: .
clone size: .
J gene: TRBJ1-4

CDR3 protein: CASSPPQGAGDEQFF
CDR3 DNA: TGTGCCAGCAGCCCGCCCCAGGGGGCGGGGGATGAGCAGTTCTTC
V gene: TRBV7-9
D gene: .
clone size: .
J gene: TRBJ2-1

CDR3 protein: CASNFSGVDYEQYF
CDR3 DNA: TGTGCCAGCAACTTCTCAGGGGTAGACTACGAGCAGTACTTC
V gene: TRBV6-2/TRBV6-3
D gene: .
clone size: few
J gene: TRBJ2-7

CDR3 protein: CSAIGQPGHPYEQYF
CDR3 DNA: TGCAGTGCTATAGGACAACCGGGACACCCCTACGAGCAGTACTTC
V gene: TRBV20-1
D gene: .
clone size: .
J gene: TRBJ2-7

CDR3 protein: CASKGQGNQPQHF
CDR3 DNA: TGTGCCAGCAAGGGACAGGGGAATCAGCCCCAGCATTTT
V gene: TRBV6-1
D gene: TRBD1
clone size: .
J gene: TRBJ1-5

CDR3 protein: CASSYGAGVYEQYF
CDR3 DNA: TGTGCCAGCAGTTACGGAGCGGGCGTCTACGAGCAGTACTTC
V gene: TRBV6-2/TRBV6-3
D gene: .
clone size: .
J gene: TRBJ2-7

CDR3 protein: CASSQSEREGAEQYF
CDR3 DNA: TGTGCCAGCTCCCAGAGTGAGCGGGAGGGGGCCGAGCAGTACTTC
V gene: TRBV18
D gene: TRBD2
clone size: .
J gene: TRBJ2-7

CDR3 protein: CSAREVHTQYF
CDR3 DNA: TGCAGTGCTAGAGAGGTTCATACGCAGTATTTT
V gene: TRBV20-1
D gene: .
clone size: .
J gene: TRBJ2-3

CDR3 protein: CASSHSGRSTDTQYF
CDR3 DNA: TGTGCCAGCAGCCATAGCGGGCGAAGCACAGATACGCAGTATTTT
V gene: TRBV28
D gene: TRBD2
clone size: .
J gene: TRBJ2-3

CDR3 protein: CASRRTGTSGRNYEQYF
CDR3 DNA: TGTGCCAGCAGGCGAACCGGGACTAGCGGGAGGAACTACGAGCAGTACTTC
V gene: TRBV27
D gene: TRBD2
clone size: .
J gene: TRBJ2-7

CDR3 protein: CASSPGRGQETQYF
CDR3 DNA: TGCGCCAGCAGCCCCGGACGGGGCCAAGAGACCCAGTACTTC
V gene: TRBV5-1
D gene: .
clone size: few
J gene: TRBJ2-5

CDR3 protein: CASSLRGSSYNEQFF
CDR3 DNA: TGCGCCAGCAGCTTGAGAGGGTCCTCCTACAATGAGCAGTTCTTC
V gene: TRBV5-1
D gene: .
clone size: .
J gene: TRBJ2-1

CDR3 protein: CASSAWTNYEQYF
CDR3 DNA: TGTGCCAGCAGTGCTTGGACTAACTACGAGCAGTACTTC
V gene: TRBV28
D gene: .
clone size: few
J gene: TRBJ2-7

CDR3 protein: CASSSGGGLVFF
CDR3 DNA: TGTGCCAGCAGTTCTGGAGGGGGCCTGGTGTTTTTT
V gene: TRBV12-3/TRBV12-4
D gene: TRBD1
clone size: .
J gene: TRBJ1-4

CDR3 protein: CAISEGGLGEQYF
CDR3 DNA: TGTGCCATCAGTGAGGGAGGACTTGGAGAGCAGTACTTC
V gene: TRBV10-3
D gene: .
clone size: few
J gene: TRBJ2-7

CDR3 protein: CASSQAALIFPPDNEQFF
CDR3 DNA: TGTGCCAGCAGCCAAGCTGCTCTAATTTTCCCCCCCGACAATGAGCAGTTCTTC
V gene: TRBV3-1
D gene: .
clone size: .
J gene: TRBJ2-1

CDR3 protein: CASTLERRSSYNEQFF
CDR3 DNA: TGTGCCAGCACCCTTGAGAGACGGAGCTCCTACAATGAGCAGTTCTTC
V gene: TRBV12-3/TRBV12-4
D gene: .
clone size: .
J gene: TRBJ2-1

CDR3 protein: CASKVIAASTDTQYF
CDR3 DNA: TGTGCCAGCAAGGTGATAGCGGCAAGCACAGATACGCAGTATTTT
V gene: TRBV27
D gene: .
clone size: .
J gene: TRBJ2-3

CDR3 protein: CASTGSDTDTQYF
CDR3 DNA: TGTGCCAGCACGGGGAGTGACACAGATACGCAGTATTTT
V gene: TRBV6-1
D gene: .
clone size: .
J gene: TRBJ2-3

CDR3 protein: CASSPTGISTDTQYF
CDR3 DNA: TGTGCCAGCAGCCCCACAGGGATTAGCACAGATACGCAGTATTTT
V gene: TRBV7-9
D gene: .
clone size: .
J gene: TRBJ2-3

CDR3 protein: CASSLGFLTEGVANYGYTF
CDR3 DNA: TGTGCCAGCAGCTTAGGGTTTTTGACAGAGGGGGTCGCTAACTATGGCTACACCTTC
V gene: TRBV7-8
D gene: .
clone size: few
J gene: TRBJ1-2

CDR3 protein: CASSLMGLNTEAFF
CDR3 DNA: TGTGCCAGCAGCTTGATGGGGCTAAACACTGAAGCTTTCTTT
V gene: TRBV11-3
D gene: .
clone size: .
J gene: TRBJ1-1

CDR3 protein: CSARDQDSGGNEQFF
CDR3 DNA: TGCAGTGCTAGAGATCAGGATAGCGGGGGCAATGAGCAGTTCTTC
V gene: TRBV20-1
D gene: TRBD2
clone size: .
J gene: TRBJ2-1

CDR3 protein: CATRMAGGGLYNEQFF
CDR3 DNA: TGTGCCACCAGGATGGCAGGCGGGGGACTCTACAATGAGCAGTTCTTC
V gene: TRBV15
D gene: TRBD2
clone size: .
J gene: TRBJ2-1

CDR3 protein: CASSSDRRGPEAFF
CDR3 DNA: TGTGCCAGCAGCTCCGACCGAAGGGGGCCTGAAGCTTTCTTT
V gene: TRBV7-2
D gene: TRBD1
clone size: .
J gene: TRBJ1-1

CDR3 protein: CASSLVENEQYF
CDR3 DNA: TGTGCCAGCAGCTTAGTAGAGAACGAGCAGTACTTC
V gene: TRBV7-9
D gene: .
clone size: few
J gene: TRBJ2-7

CDR3 protein: CASTGTTSTDTQYF
CDR3 DNA: TGTGCCAGCACCGGGACAACTAGCACAGATACGCAGTATTTT
V gene: TRBV6-1
D gene: .
clone size: .
J gene: TRBJ2-3

CDR3 protein: CSAMTVSNQPQHF
CDR3 DNA: TGCAGTGCTATGACAGTTAGCAATCAGCCCCAGCATTTT
V gene: TRBV20-1
D gene: .
clone size: .
J gene: TRBJ1-5

CDR3 protein: CASSESRTRDNYGYTF
CDR3 DNA: TGTGCCAGCAGTGAATCCCGGACACGAGATAACTATGGCTACACCTTC
V gene: TRBV25-1
D gene: .
clone size: once
J gene: TRBJ1-2

CDR3 protein: CASSPPGGTVSYEQYF
CDR3 DNA: TGTGCCAGCAGCCCCCCGGGTGGAACAGTTTCCTACGAGCAGTACTTC
V gene: TRBV11-3
D gene: .
clone size: few
J gene: TRBJ2-7

CDR3 protein: CASTRDSIRSTEAFF
CDR3 DNA: TGTGCCAGCACCCGGGACAGCATACGAAGCACTGAAGCTTTCTTT
V gene: TRBV3-1
D gene: TRBD1
clone size: .
J gene: TRBJ1-1

CDR3 protein: CASSEKVQSSGGITDTQYF
CDR3 DNA: TGTGCCAGCAGTGAAAAAGTCCAGTCTAGCGGGGGGATCACAGATACGCAGTATTTT
V gene: TRBV2
D gene: TRBD2
clone size: .
J gene: TRBJ2-3

CDR3 protein: CASSYWRRRELFF
CDR3 DNA: TGTGCCAGCAGTTACTGGCGGAGACGGGAGCTGTTTTTT
V gene: TRBV6-5
D gene: .
clone size: .
J gene: TRBJ2-2

CDR3 protein: CASSFSVMWGTEAFF
CDR3 DNA: TGTGCCAGCAGTTTCTCGGTAATGTGGGGCACTGAAGCTTTCTTT
V gene: TRBV12-3/TRBV12-4
D gene: .
clone size: .
J gene: TRBJ1-1

CDR3 protein: CASSPGQGAPRAFF
CDR3 DNA: TGCGCCAGCAGTCCCGGACAGGGGGCCCCGCGAGCTTTCTTT
V gene: TRBV5-1
D gene: TRBD1
clone size: .
J gene: TRBJ1-1

CDR3 protein: CASSLHGTLGEKLFF
CDR3 DNA: TGTGCCAGCAGCTTACACGGGACACTTGGTGAAAAACTGTTTTTT
V gene: TRBV7-9
D gene: .
clone size: .
J gene: TRBJ1-4